This TCR beta chain is drawn from a study of T cells expressing NK-cell markers. General study findings and limits: No clear determination of HCMV specificity was made for expanded NKG2C+ T cell clones.

Turning to this clonotype: Its antigen is as yet unknown.

From the 5' RACE reads, TCRdb lists one entry per CDR3 protein and no DNA. The table for this sample gives roughly 350,000 distinct CDR3 sequences. This CDR3 is built from 13 residues. The germline V gene has CDR1 SGHNT and CDR2 YYREEE (reference sequence). The rearrangement joins TRBV5-4 to TRBJ2-7; there is no DNA to check the TCRdb D call of TRBD1. The sample consisted of blood T cells: a sorted CD56 or NKG2C T cell subset, CD4+ or CD8+ T cells, or bulk PBMC T cells (not recorded which). This receptor was obtained from a man aged 18 to 69 in good health. CDR3 loop: CASRLTGSGEQYF. Variable domain in full (rest from reference TRBV5-4 and TRBJ2-7): ETGVTQSPTHLIKTRGQQVTLRCSSQSGHNTVSWYQQALGQGPQFIFQYYREEENGRGNFPPRFSGLQFPNYSSELNVNALELDDSALYLCASRLTGSGEQYFGPGTRLTVT.